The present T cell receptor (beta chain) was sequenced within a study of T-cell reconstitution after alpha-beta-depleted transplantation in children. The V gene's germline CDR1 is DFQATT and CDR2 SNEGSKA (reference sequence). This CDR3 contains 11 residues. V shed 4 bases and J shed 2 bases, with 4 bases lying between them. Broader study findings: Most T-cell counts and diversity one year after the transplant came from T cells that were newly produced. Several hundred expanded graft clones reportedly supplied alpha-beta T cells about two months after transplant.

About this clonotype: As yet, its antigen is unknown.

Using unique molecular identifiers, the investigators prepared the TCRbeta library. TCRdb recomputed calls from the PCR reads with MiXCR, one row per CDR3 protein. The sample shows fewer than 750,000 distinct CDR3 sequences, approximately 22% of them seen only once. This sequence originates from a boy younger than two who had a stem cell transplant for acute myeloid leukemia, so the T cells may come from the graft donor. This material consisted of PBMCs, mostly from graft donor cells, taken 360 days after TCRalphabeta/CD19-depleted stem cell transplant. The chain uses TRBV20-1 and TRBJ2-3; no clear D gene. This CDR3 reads CSATHTDTQYF. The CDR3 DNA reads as TGCAGTGCTACCCACACAGATACGCAGTATTTT.